These 21 T cell receptor beta chains were all obtained from the same sample, sequenced in a study of glioma-infiltrating T cells after dendritic cell vaccination. Libraries were prepared by immunoSEQ multiplex PCR; TCRdb keeps only in-frame clonotypes and omits some of them. The data hold more than 100,000 clones, with about four fifths observed a single time. Specimen: blood, collected before dendritic cell vaccination. The source of these receptors is a human donor with glioblastoma.

The J gene is TRBJ2-3, the V gene TRBV18; no clear D. CDR3 length: 11 residues. Germline V CDR1 and CDR2: KGHSH, LQKENI. The V end was cut by 3 bases, the J end by 5 bases, with 3 bases between. CDR3 DNA sequence: TGTGCCAGCTCACCTAGAGATACGCAGTATTTT. Its translation: CASSPRDTQYF.

J is TRBJ2-3 and V is TRBV10-1; maybe TRBD2 (6 bases). Trimming removed 4 bases from V and 1 base from J, with 15 bases in between. The length of the CDR3 is 16 residues. Germline values: CDR1 WNHNN, CDR2 SYGVQD (reference sequence). The CDR3 DNA is TGCGCCAGCAGTGTACGGTCGGGGGACGGCACAGATACGCAGTATTTT. This codes for CASSVRSGDGTDTQYF.

The gene calls are TRBV5-4 and TRBJ2-7; a weak D match, TRBD2 (7 bases). CDR3 length: 12 amino acids. From germline, CDR1 is SGHNT and CDR2 YYREEE (reference sequence). V was shortened by 4 bases and J by 6 bases, with 11 bases between the two germline ends. CDR3 protein: CASSLGGLEQYF. Here the CDR3 DNA reads TGTGCCAGCAGCCTGGGGGGGCTCGAGCAGTACTTC.

The rearrangement joins TRBV7-9 to TRBJ1-5, with 8 bases identical to TRBD1. CDR1 and CDR2 (germline): SEHNR, FQNEAQ (reference sequence). This CDR3 has 15 residues. The V gene end was trimmed by 5 bases and the J gene end by 0 bases; junction bases not matched to a gene: 3. CDR3 DNA sequence: TGTGCCAGCAGCACCGGACAGGGTAGCAATCAGCCCCAGCATTTT. It yields the protein CASSTGQGSNQPQHF.

V usage is TRBV19 and J usage is TRBJ2-1; possibly TRBD1 for D (6 bases). CDR3 size: 15 residues. Germline-derived CDR1 and CDR2 are LNHDA and SQIVND (reference sequence). Deletions cut 10 bases from V and 7 bases from J, with 23 bases between. The chain's CDR3 is CATKIITGLVNEQFF. As DNA, the CDR3 is TGTGCCACAAAGATTATAACAGGGCTTGTGAATGAGCAGTTCTTC.

This sequence joins TRBV14 and TRBJ1-4, with D perhaps TRBD1 (5 bases). Trimming shortened V by 4 bases and J by 4 bases, and 13 bases separated the two germline ends. CDR1 is SGHDN, CDR2 FVKESK, per germline. The CDR3 consists of 15 residues. The CDR3 is CASSPETELNEKLFF. DNA for the CDR3: TGTGCCAGCAGCCCAGAGACAGAACTTAATGAAAAACTGTTTTTT.

V usage is TRBV4-1 and J usage is TRBJ1-3; tentatively, D is TRBD1 (6 bases). Germline V lookup: CDR1 MGHRA, CDR2 YSYEKL. With 4 bases removed from V and 0 bases from J, the gap between germline ends came to 13 bases. This CDR3 has 16 residues. Written as DNA, the CDR3 is TGCGCCAGCAGCCGAGGGGGACAATACTCTGGAAACACCATATATTTT. It specifies CASSRGGQYSGNTIYF.

The chain is built from TRBV29-1 and TRBJ1-1; possibly TRBD1 for D (6 bases). The germline gives CDR1 SQVTM, CDR2 ANQGSEA. The CDR3 is made up of 13 amino acids. The V gene lost 7 bases and the J gene lost 4 bases, with 16 bases spanning the gap. CDR3 residues: CSAPRGGGTEAFF. CDR3 bases: TGCAGCGCCCCGAGGGGGGGAGGCACTGAAGCTTTCTTT.

This chain connects TRBV9 to TRBJ2-7; 7 nucleotides align to TRBD1. Germline loops: CDR1 SGDLS, CDR2 YYNGEE. CDR3 length: 14 amino acids. Losses at the gene ends were 4 bases for V and 4 bases for J; bases not matched to a gene: 8. The CDR3 coding sequence is TGTGCCAGCAGCCAAGATACAGGGGTTTACGAGCAGTACTTC. It codes for CASSQDTGVYEQYF.

The DNA of the CDR3 is TGTGCCAGCTCCCGAGGCGGGGCTTCGGGAGAGACCCAGTACTTC. Translated: CASSRGGASGETQYF. The chain links TRBV18 to TRBJ2-5, with D possibly being TRBD2 (6 bases). CDR3 length: 15 amino acids. Germline CDR1 KGHSH, CDR2 LQKENI. Trimming stripped 6 bases from V and 4 bases from J, with 18 bases between. Full variable domain (remainder filled in from reference TRBV18 and TRBJ2-5): NAGVMQNPRHLVRRRGQEARLRCSPMKGHSHVYWYRQLPEEGLKFMVYLQKENIIDESGMPKERFSAEFPKEGPSILRIQQVVRGDSAAYFCASSRGGASGETQYFGPGTRLLVL.

The V gene is TRBV11-2, the J gene TRBJ2-2; D possibly corresponds to TRBD2 (5 bases). V was cut by 4 bases and J by 6 bases, with 9 bases left in between. The CDR3 contains 13 residues. CDR1 is SGHAT, CDR2 FQNNGV, per germline. The CDR3 nucleotides read TGTGCCAGCAGCTCCACTAGGGCCGGGGAGCTGTTTTTT. Its protein product is CASSSTRAGELFF.

The rearrangement uses TRBV10-3 and TRBJ2-3, with TRBD1 as a possible D gene (6 bases). Germline V gives CDR1 ENHRY, CDR2 SYGVKD. V was pared by 0 bases and J by 3 bases, with 19 bases between. CDR3 length: 18 residues. The CDR3 region is CAISESKGGPAVTDTQYF. CDR3 coding DNA: TGTGCCATCAGTGAGTCGAAAGGGGGACCAGCGGTGACAGATACGCAGTATTTT.

The gene calls are TRBV7-2 and TRBJ2-5, with 14 bases that match TRBD2. Germline V gene sequence: CDR1 SGHTA, CDR2 FQGNSA. With 5 bases clipped from V and 4 bases from J, the junction kept 12 bases outside the gene matches. The length of the CDR3 is 18 residues. DNA for the CDR3: TGTGCCAGCAGCCCCCACTACCGACTAGCGGGGGGGCCAGAGACCCAGTACTTC. Protein: CASSPHYRLAGGPETQYF.

The J gene is TRBJ1-5, the V gene TRBV10-3; TRBD1 aligns across 7 bases. Germline V lookup: CDR1 ENHRY, CDR2 SYGVKD. Trimming removed 4 bases from V and 6 bases from J; junction bases left unmatched: 9. CDR3 length: 15 amino acids. CDR3 sequence: CAISANDRESQPQHF. The CDR3 region has the DNA TGTGCCATCAGTGCAAATGACAGGGAATCTCAGCCCCAGCATTTT.

The J gene is TRBJ2-3, the V gene TRBV7-2, with 9 bases fitting TRBD2. With V trimmed by 9 bases and J by 3 bases, 10 bases remained unmatched. CDR3 length: 15 residues. Per the germline V gene, CDR1 is SGHTA and CDR2 is FQGNSA. In DNA, the CDR3 is TGTGCCAGTTCCTCGCGGGGGGGCAGAACAGATACGCAGTATTTT. Translated: CASSSRGGRTDTQYF.

The chain employs TRBV27 and TRBJ1-4; D not certain. The CDR3 length is 12 residues. Trimming stripped 3 bases from V and 8 bases from J, with 7 bases between. Germline V gives CDR1 MNHEY, CDR2 SMNVEV (reference sequence). CDR3 DNA sequence: TGTGCCAGCAGTTTGGGAGGCGAAAAACTGTTTTTT. Protein sequence: CASSLGGEKLFF.

This clone showed up just a few times. The genes are TRBV7-9 and TRBJ2-5; D is unresolved. V was shortened by 5 bases and J by 7 bases, with 17 bases between the two germline ends. The CDR3 totals 14 residues. CDR1 SEHNR and CDR2 FQNEAQ come from the germline V gene (reference sequence). CDR3 DNA: TGTGCCAGCAGCCCCCCCCTCACCGAGGCGACCCAGTACTTC. Protein product: CASSPPLTEATQYF.

This clone was detected only a few times. The V and J genes are TRBV2 and TRBJ1-4; D might be TRBD1 (6 bases). Looked up from germline, CDR1 is SNHLY and CDR2 is FYNNEI. The V end was cut by 4 bases, the J end by 1 base, with 13 bases between. CDR3 size: 16 residues. The CDR3 is CASSAYRDITNEKLFF. The CDR3 DNA follows: TGTGCCAGCAGTGCCTACCGGGACATAACTAATGAAAAACTGTTTTTT.

CDR3 nucleotide sequence: TGTGCCAGCAGCACCCCTGGGACAGGGGGAAATACGCAGTATTTT. This translates into CASSTPGTGGNTQYF. The chain recombines TRBV5-4 with TRBJ2-3; 11 bases align to TRBD1. Trimming removed 4 bases from V and 7 bases from J; junction bases left unmatched: 8. This CDR3 contains 15 residues. The V gene's germline CDR1 is SGHNT and CDR2 YYREEE (reference sequence).

This chain connects TRBV9 to TRBJ2-2; 9 positions agree with TRBD1. V was pared by 6 bases and J by 4 bases, with 16 bases of the junction left unmatched. This CDR3 comprises 18 residues. Germline values: CDR1 SGDLS, CDR2 YYNGEE. CDR3 nucleotide sequence: TGTGCCAGCACCCCCGGGACAGGGACCCTACGGCGCACCGGGGAGCTGTTTTTT. Its translation: CASTPGTGTLRRTGELFF.

Comment on this clone: Germline and junction disagree at one end, which may indicate a read error. The rearrangement links TRBV6-4 to TRBJ1-2, with 8 nucleotides matching TRBD1. The CDR3 loop spans 17 amino acids. In germline, CDR1 is MRHNA, CDR2 SNTAGT. As DNA, the CDR3 is TGTGCCAGCAGTGACGGGACAGGACCTTTTAAGAACTGTGGCTACACCTTC. As protein: CASSDGTGPFKNCGYTF.